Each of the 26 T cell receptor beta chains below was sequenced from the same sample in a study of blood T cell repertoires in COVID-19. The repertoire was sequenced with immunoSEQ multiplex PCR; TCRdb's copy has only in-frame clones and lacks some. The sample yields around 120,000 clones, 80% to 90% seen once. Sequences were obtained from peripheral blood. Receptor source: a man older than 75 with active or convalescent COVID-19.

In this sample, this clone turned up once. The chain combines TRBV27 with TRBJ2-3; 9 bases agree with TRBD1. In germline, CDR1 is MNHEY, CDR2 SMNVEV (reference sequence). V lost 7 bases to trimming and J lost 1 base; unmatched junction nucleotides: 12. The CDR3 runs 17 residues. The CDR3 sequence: CASTRTGANTGTDTQYF. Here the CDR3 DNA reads TGTGCCAGCACACGGACAGGGGCGAATACCGGCACAGATACGCAGTATTTT.

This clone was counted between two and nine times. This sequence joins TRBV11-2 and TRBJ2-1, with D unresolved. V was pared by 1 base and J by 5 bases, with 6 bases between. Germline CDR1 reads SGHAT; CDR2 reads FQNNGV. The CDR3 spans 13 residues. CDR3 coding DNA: TGTGCCAGCAGCTTAGGGCAGAACAATGAGCAGTTCTTC. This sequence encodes CASSLGQNNEQFF.

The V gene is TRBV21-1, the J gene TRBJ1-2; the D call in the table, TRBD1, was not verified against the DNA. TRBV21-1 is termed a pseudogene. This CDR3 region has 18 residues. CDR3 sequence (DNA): TGTGCCAGCAGCAAAGGTCTCAGGGGGCGCGATTCTAACTATGGCTACACCTTC. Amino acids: CASSKGLRGRDSNYGYTF.

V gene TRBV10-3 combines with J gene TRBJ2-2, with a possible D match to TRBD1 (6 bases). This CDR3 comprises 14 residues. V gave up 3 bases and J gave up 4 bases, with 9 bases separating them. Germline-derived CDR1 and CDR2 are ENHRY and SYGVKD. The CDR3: CAISDRGSTGELFF. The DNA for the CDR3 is TGTGCCATCAGTGATAGGGGGTCCACCGGGGAGCTGTTTTTT.

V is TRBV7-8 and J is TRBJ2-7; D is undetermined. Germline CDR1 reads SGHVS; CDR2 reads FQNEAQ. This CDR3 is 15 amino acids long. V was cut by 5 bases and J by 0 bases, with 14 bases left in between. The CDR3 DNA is TGTGCCAGCAGCGTACCTCTAGGCAGCTCCTACGAGCAGTACTTC. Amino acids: CASSVPLGSSYEQYF. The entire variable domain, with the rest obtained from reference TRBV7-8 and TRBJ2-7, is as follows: GAGVSQSPRYKVAKRGQDVALRCDPISGHVSLFWYQQALGQGPEFLTYFQNEAQLDKSGLPSDRFFAERPEGSVSTLKIQRTQQEDSAVYLCASSVPLGSSYEQYFGPGTRLTVT.

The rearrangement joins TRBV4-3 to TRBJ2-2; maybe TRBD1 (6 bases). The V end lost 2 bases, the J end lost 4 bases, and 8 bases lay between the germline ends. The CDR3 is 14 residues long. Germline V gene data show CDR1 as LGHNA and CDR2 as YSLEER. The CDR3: CASSQRGGTGELFF. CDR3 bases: TGCGCCAGCAGCCAAAGAGGGGGCACCGGGGAGCTGTTTTTT.

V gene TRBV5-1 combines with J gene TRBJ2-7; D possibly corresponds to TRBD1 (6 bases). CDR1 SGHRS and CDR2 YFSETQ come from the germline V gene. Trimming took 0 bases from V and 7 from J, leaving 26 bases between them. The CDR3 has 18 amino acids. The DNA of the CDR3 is TGCGCCAGCAGCTTGGGCCCCCCGTGGGACACCCCTATTCGGGAGCAGTACTTC. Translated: CASSLGPPWDTPIREQYF.

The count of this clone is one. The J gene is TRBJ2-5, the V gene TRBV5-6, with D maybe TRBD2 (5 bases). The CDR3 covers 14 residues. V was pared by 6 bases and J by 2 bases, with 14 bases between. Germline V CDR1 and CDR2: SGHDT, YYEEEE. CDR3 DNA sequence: TGTGCCAGCATCCGATCGGGAAGGCAAGAGACCCAGTACTTC. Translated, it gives CASIRSGRQETQYF.

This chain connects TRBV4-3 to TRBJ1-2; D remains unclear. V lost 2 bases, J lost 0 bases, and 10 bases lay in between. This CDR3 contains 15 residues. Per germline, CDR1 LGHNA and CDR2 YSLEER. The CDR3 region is CASSQILVTNYGYTF. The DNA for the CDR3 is TGCGCCAGCAGCCAAATTTTAGTGACTAACTATGGCTACACCTTC.

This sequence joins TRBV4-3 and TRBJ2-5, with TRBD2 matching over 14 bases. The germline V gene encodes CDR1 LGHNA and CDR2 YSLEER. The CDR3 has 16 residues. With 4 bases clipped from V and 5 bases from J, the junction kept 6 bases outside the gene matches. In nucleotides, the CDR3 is TGCGCCAGCAGCCCTGCGGGACTAGCGGGGGCCGAGACCCAGTACTTC. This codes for CASSPAGLAGAETQYF.

In DNA, the CDR3 is TGTGCCAGCAGCTTATGGATTTCCGGACAGGGAGGTTTTGGAAACACCATATATTTT. This codes for CASSLWISGQGGFGNTIYF. The chain carries TRBV7-9 and TRBJ1-3; 8 bases align to TRBD1. There are 19 residues in the CDR3. V lost 2 bases, J lost 3 bases, and 15 bases stayed unmatched. From germline, CDR1 is SEHNR and CDR2 FQNEAQ (reference sequence).

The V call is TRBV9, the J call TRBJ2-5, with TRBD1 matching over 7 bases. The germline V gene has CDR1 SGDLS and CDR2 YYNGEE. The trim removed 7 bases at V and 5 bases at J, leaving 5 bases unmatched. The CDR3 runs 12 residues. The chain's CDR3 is CASGDRAETQYF. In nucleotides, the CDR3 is TGTGCCAGCGGTGACAGGGCGGAGACCCAGTACTTC.

CDR3 region: CASSPGTASPLHF. CDR3 coding DNA: TGTGCCAGCTCACCCGGGACAGCGTCACCCCTCCACTTT. J is TRBJ1-6 and V is TRBV18, with TRBD1 identical over 7 bases. Germline lookup yields CDR1 KGHSH and CDR2 LQKENI. After removal of 3 bases from V and 10 bases from J, the junction contained 3 bases not matched to a gene. The CDR3 covers 13 residues. Complete variable domain (other parts from reference TRBV18 and TRBJ1-6): NAGVMQNPRHLVRRRGQEARLRCSPMKGHSHVYWYRQLPEEGLKFMVYLQKENIIDESGMPKERFSAEFPKEGPSILRIQQVVRGDSAAYFCASSPGTASPLHFGNGTRLTVT.

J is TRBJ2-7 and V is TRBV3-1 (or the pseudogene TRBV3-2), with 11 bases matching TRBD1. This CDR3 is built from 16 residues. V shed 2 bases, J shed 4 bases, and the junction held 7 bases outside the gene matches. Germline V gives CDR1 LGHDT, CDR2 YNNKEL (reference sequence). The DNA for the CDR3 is TGTGCCAGCAGCCAACACGGGACAGGGGGTAGGTACGAGCAGTACTTC. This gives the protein CASSQHGTGGRYEQYF.

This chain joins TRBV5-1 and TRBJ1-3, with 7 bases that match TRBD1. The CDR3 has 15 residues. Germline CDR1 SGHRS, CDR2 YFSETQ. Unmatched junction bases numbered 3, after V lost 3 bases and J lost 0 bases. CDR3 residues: CASSSTGSSGNTIYF. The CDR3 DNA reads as TGCGCCAGCAGCTCGACAGGGAGCTCTGGAAACACCATATATTTT. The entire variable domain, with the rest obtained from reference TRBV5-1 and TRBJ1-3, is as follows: KAGVTQTPRYLIKTRGQQVTLSCSPISGHRSVSWYQQTPGQGLQFLFEYFSETQRNKGNFPGRFSGRQFSNSRSEMNVSTLELGDSALYLCASSSTGSSGNTIYFGEGSWLTVV.

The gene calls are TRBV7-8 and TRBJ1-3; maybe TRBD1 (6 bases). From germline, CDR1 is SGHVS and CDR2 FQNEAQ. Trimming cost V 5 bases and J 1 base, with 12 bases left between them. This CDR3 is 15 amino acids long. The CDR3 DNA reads TGTGCCAGCAGCGCCTCGACAGGATCTGGAAACACCATATATTTT. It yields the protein CASSASTGSGNTIYF.

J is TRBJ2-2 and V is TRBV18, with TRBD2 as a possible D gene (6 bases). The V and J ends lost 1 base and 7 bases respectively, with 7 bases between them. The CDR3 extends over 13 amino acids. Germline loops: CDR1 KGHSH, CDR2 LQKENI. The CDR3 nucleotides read TGTGCCAGCTCACCACAGGAGGGCGGGGAGCTGTTTTTT. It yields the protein CASSPQEGGELFF.

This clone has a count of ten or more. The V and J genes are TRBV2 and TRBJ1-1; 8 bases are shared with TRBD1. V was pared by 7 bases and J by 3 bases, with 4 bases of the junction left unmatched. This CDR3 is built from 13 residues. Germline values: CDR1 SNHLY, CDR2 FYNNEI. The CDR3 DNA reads TGTGCCAGCACCAGGGGGCCGGACACTGAAGCTTTCTTT. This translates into CASTRGPDTEAFF.

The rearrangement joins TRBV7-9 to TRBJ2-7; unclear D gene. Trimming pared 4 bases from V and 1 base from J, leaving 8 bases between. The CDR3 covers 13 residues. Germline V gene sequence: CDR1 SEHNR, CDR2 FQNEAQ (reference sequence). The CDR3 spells CASSYQVSYEQYF. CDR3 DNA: TGTGCCAGCAGCTATCAGGTTTCCTACGAGCAGTACTTC.

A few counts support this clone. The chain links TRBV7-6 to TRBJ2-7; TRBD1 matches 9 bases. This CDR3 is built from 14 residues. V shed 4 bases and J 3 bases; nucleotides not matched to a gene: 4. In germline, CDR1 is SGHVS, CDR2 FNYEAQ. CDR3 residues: CASSSGQGGYEQYF. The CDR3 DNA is TGTGCCAGCAGCTCGGGACAGGGAGGCTACGAGCAGTACTTC.

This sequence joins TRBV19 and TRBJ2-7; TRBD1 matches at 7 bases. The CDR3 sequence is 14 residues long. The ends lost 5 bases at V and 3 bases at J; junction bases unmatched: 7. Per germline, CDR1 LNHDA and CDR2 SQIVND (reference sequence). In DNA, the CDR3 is TGTGCCAGTAGTCACCGGGACAGATACTACGAGCAGTACTTC. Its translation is CASSHRDRYYEQYF. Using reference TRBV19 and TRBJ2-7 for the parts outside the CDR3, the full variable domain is DGGITQSPKYLFRKEGQNVTLSCEQNLNHDAMYWYRQDPGQGLRLIYYSQIVNDFQKGDIAEGYSVSREKKESFPLTVTSAQKNPTAFYLCASSHRDRYYEQYFGPGTRLTVT.

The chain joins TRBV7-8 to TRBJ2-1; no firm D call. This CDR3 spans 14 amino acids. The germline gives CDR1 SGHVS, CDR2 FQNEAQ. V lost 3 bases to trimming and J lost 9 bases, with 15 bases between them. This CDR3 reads CASSFQASIGEQFF. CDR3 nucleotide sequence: TGTGCCAGCAGCTTCCAGGCCAGTATAGGTGAGCAGTTCTTC.

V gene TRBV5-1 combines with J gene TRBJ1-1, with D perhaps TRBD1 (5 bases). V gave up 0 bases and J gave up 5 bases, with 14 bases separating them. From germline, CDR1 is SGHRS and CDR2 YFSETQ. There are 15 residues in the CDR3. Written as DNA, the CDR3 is TGCGCCAGCAGCTTGGTGCCGGGGGTAGGAACTGAAGCTTTCTTT. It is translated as CASSLVPGVGTEAFF.

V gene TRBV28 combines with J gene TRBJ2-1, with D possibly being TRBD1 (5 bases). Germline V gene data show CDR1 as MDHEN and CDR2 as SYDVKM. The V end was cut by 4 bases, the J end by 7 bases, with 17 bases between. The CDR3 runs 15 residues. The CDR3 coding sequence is TGTGCCAGCAGTTCCGTGGGGCAGAGAAGGAATGAGCAGTTCTTC. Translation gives CASSSVGQRRNEQFF.

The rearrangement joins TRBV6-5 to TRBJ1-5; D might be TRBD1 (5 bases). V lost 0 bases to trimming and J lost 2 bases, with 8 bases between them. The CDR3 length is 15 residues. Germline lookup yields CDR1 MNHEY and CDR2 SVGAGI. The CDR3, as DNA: TGTGCCAGCAGTTACTCGTCCAGGGGCAATCAGCCCCAGCATTTT. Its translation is CASSYSSRGNQPQHF.

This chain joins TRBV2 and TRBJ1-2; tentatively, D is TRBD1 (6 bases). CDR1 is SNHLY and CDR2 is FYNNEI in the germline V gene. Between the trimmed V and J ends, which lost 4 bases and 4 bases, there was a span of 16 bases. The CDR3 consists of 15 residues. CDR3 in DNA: TGTGCCAGCAGTGGGGCTGGGGGGGCTGCCTATGGCTACACCTTC. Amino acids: CASSGAGGAAYGYTF.